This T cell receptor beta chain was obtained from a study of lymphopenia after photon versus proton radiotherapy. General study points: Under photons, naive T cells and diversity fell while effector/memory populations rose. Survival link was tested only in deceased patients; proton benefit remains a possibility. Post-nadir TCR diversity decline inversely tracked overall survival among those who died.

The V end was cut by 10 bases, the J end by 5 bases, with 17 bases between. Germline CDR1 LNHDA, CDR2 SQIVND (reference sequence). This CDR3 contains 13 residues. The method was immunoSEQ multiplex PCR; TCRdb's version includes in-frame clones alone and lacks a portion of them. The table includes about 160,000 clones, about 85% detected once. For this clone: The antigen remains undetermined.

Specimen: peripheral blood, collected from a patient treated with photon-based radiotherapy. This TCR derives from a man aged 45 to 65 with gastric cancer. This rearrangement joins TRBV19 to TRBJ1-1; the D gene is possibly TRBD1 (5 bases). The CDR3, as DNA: TGTGCCACCGTAAGGGCAGGGTATACTGAAGCTTTCTTT. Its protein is CATVRAGYTEAFF.